This T cell receptor (beta chain) was sequenced in a study of a mutant IDH1 vaccine in newly diagnosed glioma. Study as a whole: Treated patients had a mean age of about 44 years and a sex split that was around 60% male and roughly 38% female. Radiotherapy, temozolomide, or both had been given previously, and both were given to most.

The CDR3 has 14 amino acids. The germline V and J ends were trimmed by 8 bases and 6 bases, with 16 bases remaining between them. Looked up from germline, CDR1 is LNHDA and CDR2 is SQIVND (reference sequence). General study points: Pseudoprogression apparently tracked independently of changes in top peripheral T cell clonotypes.

In regard to this clone: Its antigen is undetermined.

The repertoire was sequenced with immunoSEQ multiplex PCR; TCRdb's copy has only in-frame clones and lacks some. Here the sample spans 58,000 or so clones, about 87% being singletons. This sample's time point: week 23, last vaccination. In every dose of vaccine, 300 ug of mutant IDH1 20-mer peptide was given alongside topical imiquimod. This clonotype originated in a man aged 35-49 years with glioma. The specimen was PBMCs, collected from a glioma patient whose treatment included an IDH1 peptide vaccine. The chain employs TRBV19 and TRBJ2-2; tentative D call: TRBD1 (5 bases). The CDR3 here is CASEQGWKAGELFF. Written as DNA, the CDR3 is TGTGCCAGTGAGCAGGGCTGGAAGGCCGGGGAGCTGTTTTTT. Full variable domain (remainder filled in from reference TRBV19 and TRBJ2-2): DGGITQSPKYLFRKEGQNVTLSCEQNLNHDAMYWYRQDPGQGLRLIYYSQIVNDFQKGDIAEGYSVSREKKESFPLTVTSAQKNPTAFYLCASEQGWKAGELFFGEGSRLTVL.